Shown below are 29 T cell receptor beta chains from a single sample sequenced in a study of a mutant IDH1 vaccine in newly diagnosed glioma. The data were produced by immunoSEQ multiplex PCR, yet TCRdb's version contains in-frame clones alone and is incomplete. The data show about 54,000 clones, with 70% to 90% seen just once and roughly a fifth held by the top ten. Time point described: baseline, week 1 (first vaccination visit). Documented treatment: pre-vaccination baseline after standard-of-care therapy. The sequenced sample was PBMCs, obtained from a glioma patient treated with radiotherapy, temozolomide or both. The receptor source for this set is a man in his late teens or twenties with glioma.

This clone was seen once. The DNA for the CDR3 is TGTGCCAGCAGCTTAGTAGGTCATTCACCCCTCCACTTT. This gives the protein CASSLVGHSPLHF. The chain employs TRBV7-2 and TRBJ1-6; D is ambiguous. Germline CDR1 reads SGHTA; CDR2 reads FQGNSA. This CDR3 contains 13 residues. Deletions cut 1 base from V and 8 bases from J, with 6 bases between. Filled out from reference TRBV7-2 and TRBJ1-6, the complete variable domain reads GAGVSQSPSNKVTEKGKDVELRCDPISGHTALYWYRQSLGQGLEFLIYFQGNSAPDKSGLPSDRFSAERTGGSVSTLTIQRTQQEDSAVYLCASSLVGHSPLHFGNGTRLTVT.

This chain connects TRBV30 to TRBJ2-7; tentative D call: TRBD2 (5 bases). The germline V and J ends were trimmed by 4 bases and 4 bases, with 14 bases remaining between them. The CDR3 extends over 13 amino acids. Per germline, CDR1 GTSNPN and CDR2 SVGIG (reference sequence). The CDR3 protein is CAWIKGVGYEQYF. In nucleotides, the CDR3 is TGTGCCTGGATAAAGGGAGTAGGGTACGAGCAGTACTTC. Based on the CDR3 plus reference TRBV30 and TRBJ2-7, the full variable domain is SQTIHQWPATLVQPVGSPLSLECTVEGTSNPNLYWYRQAAGRGLQLLFYSVGIGQISSEVPQNLSASRPQDRQFILSSKKLLLSDSGFYLCAWIKGVGYEQYFGPGTRLTVT.

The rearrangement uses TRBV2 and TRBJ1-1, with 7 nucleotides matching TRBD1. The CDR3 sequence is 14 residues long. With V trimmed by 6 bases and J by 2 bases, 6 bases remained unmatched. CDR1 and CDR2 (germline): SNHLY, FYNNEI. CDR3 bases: TGTGCCAGCAGGACGGGACAGATTAACACTGAAGCTTTCTTT. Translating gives CASRTGQINTEAFF.

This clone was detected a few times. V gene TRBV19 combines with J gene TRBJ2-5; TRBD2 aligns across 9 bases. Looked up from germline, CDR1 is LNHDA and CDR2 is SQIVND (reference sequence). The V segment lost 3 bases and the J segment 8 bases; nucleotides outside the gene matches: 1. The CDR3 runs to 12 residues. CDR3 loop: CASSMGTSTQYF. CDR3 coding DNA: TGTGCCAGTAGTATGGGGACTAGCACCCAGTACTTC.

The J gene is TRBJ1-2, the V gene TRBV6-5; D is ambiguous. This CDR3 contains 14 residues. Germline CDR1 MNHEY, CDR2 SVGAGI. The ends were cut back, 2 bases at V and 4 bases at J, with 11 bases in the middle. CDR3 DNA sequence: TGTGCCAGCAGTTACCTTGACCGTGGCTATGGCTACACCTTC. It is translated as CASSYLDRGYGYTF.

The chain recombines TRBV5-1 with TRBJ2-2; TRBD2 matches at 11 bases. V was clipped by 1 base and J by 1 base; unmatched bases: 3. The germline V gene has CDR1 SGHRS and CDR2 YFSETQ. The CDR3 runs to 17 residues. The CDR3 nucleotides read TGCGCCAGCAGCTTGCCCGGACTAGCGGGGAACACCGGGGAGCTGTTTTTT. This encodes CASSLPGLAGNTGELFF. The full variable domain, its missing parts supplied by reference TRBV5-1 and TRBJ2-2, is KAGVTQTPRYLIKTRGQQVTLSCSPISGHRSVSWYQQTPGQGLQFLFEYFSETQRNKGNFPGRFSGRQFSNSRSEMNVSTLELGDSALYLCASSLPGLAGNTGELFFGEGSRLTVL.

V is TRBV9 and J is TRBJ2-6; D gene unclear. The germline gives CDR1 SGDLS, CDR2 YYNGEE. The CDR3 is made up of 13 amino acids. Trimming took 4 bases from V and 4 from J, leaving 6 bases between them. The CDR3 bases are TGTGCCAGCAGCCCTCCAGGGGCCAACGTCCTGACTTTC. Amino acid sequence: CASSPPGANVLTF.

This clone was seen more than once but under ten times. DNA for the CDR3: TGTGCCAGCAGAAACGACAGAAACTATGGCTACACCTTC. Translating gives CASRNDRNYGYTF. The chain links TRBV11-2 to TRBJ1-2; D is possibly TRBD1 (5 bases). This CDR3 has 13 amino acids. V lost 6 bases, J lost 2 bases, and 10 bases lay in between. Per germline, CDR1 SGHAT and CDR2 FQNNGV. The variable domain in full, completed from reference TRBV11-2 and TRBJ1-2, reads EAGVAQSPRYKIIEKRQSVAFWCNPISGHATLYWYQQILGQGPKLLIQFQNNGVVDDSQLPKDRFSAERLKGVDSTLKIQPAKLEDSAVYLCASRNDRNYGYTFGSGTRLTVV.

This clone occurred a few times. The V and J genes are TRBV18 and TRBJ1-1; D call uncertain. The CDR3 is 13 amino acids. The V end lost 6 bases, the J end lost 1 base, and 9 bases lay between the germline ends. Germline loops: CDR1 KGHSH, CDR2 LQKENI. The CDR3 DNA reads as TGTGCCAGCTCCCCGAGCCCGAACACTGAAGCTTTCTTT. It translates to CASSPSPNTEAFF.

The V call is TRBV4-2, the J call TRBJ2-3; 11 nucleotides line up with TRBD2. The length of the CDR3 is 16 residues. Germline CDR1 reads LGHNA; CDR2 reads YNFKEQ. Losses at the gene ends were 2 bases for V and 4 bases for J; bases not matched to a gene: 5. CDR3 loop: CASSQPTSGIPDTQYF. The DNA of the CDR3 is TGTGCCAGCAGCCAACCGACTAGCGGGATACCAGATACGCAGTATTTT.

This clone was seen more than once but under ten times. CDR3 loop: CASSFTGSTEAFF. The CDR3, as DNA: TGTGCCAGCAGCTTCACAGGGAGCACTGAAGCTTTCTTT. The chain recombines TRBV7-9 with TRBJ1-1, with D perhaps TRBD1 (6 bases). Per the germline V gene, CDR1 is SEHNR and CDR2 is FQNEAQ (reference sequence). With 3 bases removed from V and 4 bases from J, the gap between germline ends came to 9 bases. This CDR3 is built from 13 residues.

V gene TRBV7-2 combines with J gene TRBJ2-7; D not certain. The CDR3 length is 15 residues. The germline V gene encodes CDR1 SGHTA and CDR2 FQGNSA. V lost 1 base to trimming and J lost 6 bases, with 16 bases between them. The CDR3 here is CASSLGSTGQGEQYF. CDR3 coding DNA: TGTGCCAGCAGCTTAGGGAGTACCGGGCAAGGCGAGCAGTACTTC.

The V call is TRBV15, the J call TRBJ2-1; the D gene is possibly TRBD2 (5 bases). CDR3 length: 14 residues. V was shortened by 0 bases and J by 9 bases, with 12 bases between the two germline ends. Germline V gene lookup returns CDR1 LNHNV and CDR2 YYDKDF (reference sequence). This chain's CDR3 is CATSRDTSGGEQFF. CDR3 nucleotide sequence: TGTGCCACCAGCAGAGATACTAGTGGCGGTGAGCAGTTCTTC.

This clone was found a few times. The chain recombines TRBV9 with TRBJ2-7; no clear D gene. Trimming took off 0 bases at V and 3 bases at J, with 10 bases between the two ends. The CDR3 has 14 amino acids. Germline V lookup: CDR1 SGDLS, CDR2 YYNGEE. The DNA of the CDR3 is TGTGCCAGCAGCGTAGGACCGGCCTACTACGAGCAGTACTTC. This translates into CASSVGPAYYEQYF.

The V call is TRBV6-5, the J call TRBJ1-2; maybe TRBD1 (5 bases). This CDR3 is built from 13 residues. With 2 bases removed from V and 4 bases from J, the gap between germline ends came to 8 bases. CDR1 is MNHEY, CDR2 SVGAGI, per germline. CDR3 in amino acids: CASSYGDSYGYTF. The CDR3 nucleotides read TGTGCCAGCAGTTACGGCGACAGCTATGGCTACACCTTC.

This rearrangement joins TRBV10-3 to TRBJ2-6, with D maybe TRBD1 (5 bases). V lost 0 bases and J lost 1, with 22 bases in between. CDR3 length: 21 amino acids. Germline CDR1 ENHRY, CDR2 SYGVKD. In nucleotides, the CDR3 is TGTGCCATCAGTGAGTCGACGTCGAGCAGGGCTTTTCCTTCTGGGGCCAACGTCCTGACTTTC. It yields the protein CAISESTSSRAFPSGANVLTF.

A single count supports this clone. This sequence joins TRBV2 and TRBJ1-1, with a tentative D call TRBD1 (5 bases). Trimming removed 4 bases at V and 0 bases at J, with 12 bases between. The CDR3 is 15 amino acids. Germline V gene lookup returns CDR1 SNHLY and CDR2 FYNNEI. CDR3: CASSARTRVNTEAFF. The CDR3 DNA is TGTGCCAGCAGTGCTCGGACAAGGGTGAACACTGAAGCTTTCTTT.

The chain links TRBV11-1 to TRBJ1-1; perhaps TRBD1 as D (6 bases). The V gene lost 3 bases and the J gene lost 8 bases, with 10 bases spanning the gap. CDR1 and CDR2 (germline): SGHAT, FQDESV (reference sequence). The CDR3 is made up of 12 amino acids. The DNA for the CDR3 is TGTGCCAGCAGCTTTCCCGGGACAGAAGCTTTCTTT. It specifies CASSFPGTEAFF.

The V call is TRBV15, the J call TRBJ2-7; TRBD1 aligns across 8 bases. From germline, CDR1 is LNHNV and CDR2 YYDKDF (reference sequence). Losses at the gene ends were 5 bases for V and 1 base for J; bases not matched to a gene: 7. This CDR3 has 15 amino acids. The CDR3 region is CATSGGTGQSYEQYF. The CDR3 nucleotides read TGTGCCACCAGCGGAGGGACAGGCCAATCCTACGAGCAGTACTTC.

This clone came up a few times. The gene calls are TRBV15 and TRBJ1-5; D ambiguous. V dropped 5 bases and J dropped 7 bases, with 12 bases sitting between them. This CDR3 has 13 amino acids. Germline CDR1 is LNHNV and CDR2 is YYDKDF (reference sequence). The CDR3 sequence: CATSRTGKQPQHF. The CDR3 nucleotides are TGTGCCACCAGCCGTACGGGAAAACAGCCCCAGCATTTT.

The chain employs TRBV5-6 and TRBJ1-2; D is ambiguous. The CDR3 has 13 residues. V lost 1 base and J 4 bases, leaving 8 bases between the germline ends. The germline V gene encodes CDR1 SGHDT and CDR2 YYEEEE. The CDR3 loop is CASSLKGGYGYTF. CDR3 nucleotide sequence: TGTGCCAGCAGCTTGAAGGGAGGCTATGGCTACACCTTC.

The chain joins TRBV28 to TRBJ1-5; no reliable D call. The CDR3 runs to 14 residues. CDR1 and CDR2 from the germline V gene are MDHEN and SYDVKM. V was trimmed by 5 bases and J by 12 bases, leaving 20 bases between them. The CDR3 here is CASSKYPYTQNQHF. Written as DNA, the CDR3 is TGTGCCAGCAGTAAATACCCTTACACTCAGAACCAGCATTTT.

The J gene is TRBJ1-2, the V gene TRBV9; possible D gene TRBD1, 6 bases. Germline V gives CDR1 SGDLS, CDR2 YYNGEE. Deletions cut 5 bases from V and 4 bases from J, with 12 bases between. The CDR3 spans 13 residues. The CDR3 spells CASRTGSSYGYTF. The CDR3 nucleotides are TGTGCCAGCAGGACAGGCAGCAGCTATGGCTACACCTTC.

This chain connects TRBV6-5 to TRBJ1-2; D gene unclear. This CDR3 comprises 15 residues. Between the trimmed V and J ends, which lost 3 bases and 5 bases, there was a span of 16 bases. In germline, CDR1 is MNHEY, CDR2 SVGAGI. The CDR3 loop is CASSYSSSNEYGYTF. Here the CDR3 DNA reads TGTGCCAGCAGTTATTCATCCAGTAACGAATATGGCTACACCTTC.

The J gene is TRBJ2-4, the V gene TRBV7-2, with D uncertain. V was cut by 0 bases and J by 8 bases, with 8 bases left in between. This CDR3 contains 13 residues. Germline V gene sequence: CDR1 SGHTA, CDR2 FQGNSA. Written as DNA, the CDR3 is TGTGCCAGCAGCTTAGCGGTGACGGACATTCAGTACTTC. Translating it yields CASSLAVTDIQYF.

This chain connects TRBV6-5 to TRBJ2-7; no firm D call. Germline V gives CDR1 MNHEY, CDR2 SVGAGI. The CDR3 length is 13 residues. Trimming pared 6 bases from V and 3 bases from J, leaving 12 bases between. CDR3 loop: CASSDGVIYEQYF. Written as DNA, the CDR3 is TGTGCCAGCAGCGACGGCGTCATCTACGAGCAGTACTTC.

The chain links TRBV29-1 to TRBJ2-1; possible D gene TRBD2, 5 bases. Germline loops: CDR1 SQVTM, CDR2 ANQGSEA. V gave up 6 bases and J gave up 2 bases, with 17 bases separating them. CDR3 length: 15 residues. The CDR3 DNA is TGCAGCGTGGCCGGGAATCCCTTCGCCTACAATGAGCAGTTCTTC. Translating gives CSVAGNPFAYNEQFF.

CDR3 protein: CASSLGRWGILLDTQYF. The CDR3 bases are TGTGCCAGCAGCTTAGGTCGGTGGGGGATCTTATTGGATACGCAGTATTTT. The chain recombines TRBV7-9 with TRBJ2-3; D might be TRBD1 or TRBD2, each matching 5 bases. The CDR3 extends over 17 amino acids. Germline V gene sequence: CDR1 SEHNR, CDR2 FQNEAQ (reference sequence). The ends were cut back, 1 base at V and 6 bases at J, with 20 bases in the middle.

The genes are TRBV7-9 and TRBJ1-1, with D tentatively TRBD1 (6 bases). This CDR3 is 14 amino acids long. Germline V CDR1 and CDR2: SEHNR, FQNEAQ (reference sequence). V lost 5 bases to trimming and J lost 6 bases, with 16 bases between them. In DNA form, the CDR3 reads TGTGCCAGCAGCCCAAACCGCCCAGGGGCTGAAGCTTTCTTT. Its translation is CASSPNRPGAEAFF.